Listed below are T cell receptor beta chains from one sample, sequenced in a study of OX40 agonist ivuxolimab in advanced cancers. Data came from immunoSEQ multiplex PCR; TCRdb stores just in-frame clones and leaves some out. The sample includes approximately 62,000 clones, roughly 90% of them seen just once. The sample here was CD4+ or CD8+ T cells sorted from blood, taken in a trial of the OX40 agonist ivuxolimab. These receptor sequences come from an adult with an advanced solid tumor such as melanoma, head and neck, liver or kidney cancer. Both conserved end residues are part of each CDR3. The D gene is left open where the match is weak. For some rows the clone size is stated as once, few or many, or as a class when expanded; others skip it.

v_call	d_call	clone_size	j_call	cdr3_aa	cdr3_nt
TRBV6-5	NA	few	TRBJ1-5	CASTMDGNQPQHF	TGTGCCAGCACCATGGATGGCAATCAGCCCCAGCATTTT
TRBV7-9	NA	NA	TRBJ1-6	CASSGQGSSYNSPLHF	TGTGCCAGCAGCGGTCAGGGGAGCTCCTATAATTCACCCCTCCACTTT
TRBV19	TRBD2	NA	TRBJ2-5	CASSPALTSGRRVGTQYF	TGTGCCAGTAGTCCGGCCCTGACTAGCGGGAGACGCGTGGGGACCCAGTACTTC
TRBV29-1	NA	NA	TRBJ1-1	CSVDSLMNTEAFF	TGCAGCGTTGACTCGCTGATGAACACTGAAGCTTTCTTT
TRBV28	NA	NA	TRBJ1-1	CASSFLGQVAFF	TGTGCCAGCAGTTTTTTGGGGCAGGTCGCTTTCTTT
TRBV2	TRBD2	NA	TRBJ2-1	CASMDGLAGFNEQFF	TGTGCCAGCATGGATGGACTAGCGGGATTTAATGAGCAGTTCTTC
TRBV9	NA	NA	TRBJ1-1	CASSSPAGVNTEAFF	TGTGCCAGCAGCTCGCCGGCGGGGGTGAACACTGAAGCTTTCTTT
TRBV11-3	NA	NA	TRBJ2-1	CASSLVGGITHNEQFF	TGTGCCAGCAGCTTAGTAGGAGGGATCACTCACAATGAGCAGTTCTTC
TRBV28	TRBD1	NA	TRBJ1-1	CASSFPQGAPLLNTEAFF	TGTGCCAGCAGTTTCCCCCAGGGGGCGCCCCTGCTGAACACTGAAGCTTTCTTT
TRBV6-5	TRBD1	NA	TRBJ2-7	CASSYRGTGLYEQYF	TGTGCCAGCAGTTACAGGGGGACAGGCTTATACGAGCAGTACTTC
TRBV7-3	TRBD2	NA	TRBJ2-2	CASSLQAGVGGELFF	TGTGCCAGCAGCTTACAAGCGGGAGTTGGCGGGGAGCTGTTTTTT
TRBV5-5	NA	medium-sized	TRBJ1-1	CASSVNSNTEAFF	TGTGCCAGCAGCGTTAACTCGAACACTGAAGCTTTCTTT
TRBV7-2	NA	NA	TRBJ1-2	CASSLEAGDYGYTF	TGTGCCAGCAGCTTAGAGGCCGGGGACTATGGCTACACCTTC
TRBV6-1	TRBD1	few	TRBJ2-7	CASSSTGLYEQYF	TGTGCCAGCAGCTCGACAGGGTTGTACGAGCAGTACTTC
TRBV10-2	NA	NA	TRBJ1-1	CASSLQGNTEAFF	TGCGCCAGCAGTCTACAGGGGAACACTGAAGCTTTCTTT
TRBV5-4	TRBD1	NA	TRBJ2-7	CASSGGRTGQYEQYF	TGTGCCAGCAGCGGAGGCCGGACAGGGCAGTACGAGCAGTACTTC
TRBV7-9	TRBD1	NA	TRBJ1-3	CASSLTGTGAFSGNTIYF	TGTGCCAGCAGCTTAACGGGGACAGGCGCCTTCTCTGGAAACACCATATATTTT
TRBV9	NA	NA	TRBJ2-2	CASSVDQVGGGNTGELFF	TGTGCCAGCAGCGTAGATCAAGTTGGAGGGGGCAACACCGGGGAGCTGTTTTTT
TRBV5-1	TRBD2	once	TRBJ2-5	CASSLAPSGGALETQYF	TGCGCCAGCAGCTTGGCCCCTAGCGGGGGGGCGTTGGAGACCCAGTACTTC
TRBV19	TRBD1	once	TRBJ1-4	CASSIRTGKNEKLFF	TGTGCCAGTAGTATAAGGACAGGGAAGAATGAAAAACTGTTTTTT
TRBV28	TRBD2	NA	TRBJ2-3	CASSLAGGADTQYF	TGTGCCAGCAGTTTAGCGGGAGGGGCAGATACGCAGTATTTT
TRBV6-5	TRBD2	NA	TRBJ2-7	CASSYATSGRHEQYF	TGTGCCAGCAGTTACGCGACTAGCGGGAGACACGAGCAGTACTTC
TRBV28	NA	NA	TRBJ1-5	CASSLTGGYQPQHF	TGTGCCAGCAGTTTAACGGGGGGCTATCAGCCCCAGCATTTT
TRBV5-1	NA	few	TRBJ1-6	CASSLDRNSPLHF	TGCGCCAGCAGCTTGGACAGGAATTCACCCCTCCACTTT
TRBV7-2	NA	NA	TRBJ1-5	CASSLYNQPQHF	TGTGCCAGCAGCCTATACAATCAGCCCCAGCATTTT
TRBV11-2	TRBD2	NA	TRBJ2-7	CASSLGLAGGEQYF	TGTGCCAGCAGCTTGGGACTAGCGGGAGGCGAGCAGTACTTC
TRBV5-1	TRBD2	NA	TRBJ2-7	CASSTGTSGSYEQYF	TGCGCCAGCAGCACCGGGACTAGCGGGAGCTACGAGCAGTACTTC
TRBV6-4	NA	NA	TRBJ2-1	CASSDSIPGANFYNEQFF	TGTGCCAGCAGTGACTCGATACCGGGGGCCAATTTCTACAATGAGCAGTTCTTC
TRBV18	TRBD1	NA	TRBJ1-2	CASSPTQGASHGYTF	TGTGCCAGCTCACCAACACAGGGGGCTAGTCATGGCTACACCTTC
TRBV28	NA	NA	TRBJ1-1	CASSLHPWEAFF	TGTGCCAGCAGTTTACACCCTTGGGAAGCTTTCTTT
TRBV7-2	TRBD1	NA	TRBJ2-7	CASSRTGATYEQYF	TGTGCCAGCAGCAGGACAGGGGCTACCTACGAGCAGTACTTC
TRBV30	NA	NA	TRBJ1-1	CAWSSDGGAFF	TGTGCCTGGAGTTCTGATGGGGGAGCTTTCTTT
TRBV6-5	NA	few	TRBJ1-2	CASRSANYGYTF	TGTGCCAGCAGGAGTGCTAACTATGGCTACACCTTC
TRBV7-2	NA	NA	TRBJ1-4	CASSLVGFGGLRLFF	TGTGCCAGCAGCTTAGTGGGTTTTGGAGGGTTAAGACTGTTTTTT
TRBV11-2	NA	NA	TRBJ2-2	CASSLTTNTGELFF	TGTGCCAGCAGCCTTACTACGAACACCGGGGAGCTGTTTTTT
TRBV6-1	NA	NA	TRBJ2-5	CASSEGHTTWETQYF	TGTGCCAGCAGTGAAGGTCACACCACCTGGGAGACCCAGTACTTC
TRBV11-2	NA	NA	TRBJ2-5	CASSFGTRETQYF	TGTGCCAGCAGCTTCGGGACACGAGAGACCCAGTACTTC
TRBV6-5	TRBD2	NA	TRBJ2-3	CASSYRGDTDTQYF	TGTGCCAGCAGTTATCGGGGGGACACAGATACGCAGTATTTT
TRBV27	TRBD1	NA	TRBJ1-4	CASSRDRGREKLFF	TGTGCCAGCAGCAGGGACAGGGGGAGGGAAAAACTGTTTTTT
TRBV11-2	NA	NA	TRBJ2-1	CASSPGAGTYNEQFF	TGTGCCAGCAGCCCTGGGGCGGGCACGTACAATGAGCAGTTCTTC
TRBV6-1	NA	NA	TRBJ2-7	CASSTILDSYEQYF	TGTGCCAGCAGCACTATACTGGACTCCTACGAGCAGTACTTC
TRBV4-2	TRBD2	NA	TRBJ2-5	CASSQSRTSGLGETQYF	TGTGCCAGCAGCCAATCCAGGACTAGCGGCTTGGGGGAGACCCAGTACTTC
TRBV6-1	NA	NA	TRBJ2-1	CASSTNDRTYNEQFF	TGTGCCAGCAGTACTAATGACCGGACCTACAATGAGCAGTTCTTC
TRBV6-6	NA	NA	TRBJ2-7	CASSYKELRDRQYF	TGTGCCAGCAGTTACAAGGAACTTAGGGACCGGCAGTACTTC
TRBV5-8	NA	once	TRBJ1-5	CASSSREGNQPQHF	TGTGCCAGCAGCAGCCGGGAGGGCAATCAGCCCCAGCATTTT
TRBV19	NA	NA	TRBJ1-2	CASSSRETPTGQLVNYGYTF	TGTGCCAGTAGCTCAAGGGAGACACCGACCGGACAGTTGGTCAACTATGGCTACACCTTC
TRBV29-1	NA	NA	TRBJ1-5	CSVGDNQPRHF	TGCAGCGTTGGTGACAATCAGCCCCGGCATTTT